The entry below describes one T cell receptor beta chain. This CDR3 spans 15 amino acids. Trimming removed 3 bases at V and 2 bases at J, with 13 bases between. Germline V CDR1 and CDR2: MGHRA, YSYEKL. The sample is drawn from a study of T cell responses to AZD1222 COVID-19 vaccine. TCRdb's copy holds only in-frame clones and misses some; the assay was immunoSEQ multiplex PCR. The repertoire consists of 150,000 to 180,000 clones, with more than 85% occurring once and the leading ten covering 5.5% to 8%. The specimen was peripheral blood, collected after recovery from COVID-19. The chain uses TRBV4-1 and TRBJ1-1, with a weak D call TRBD1 (6 bases). This TCR was sampled from an adult who had recovered from COVID-19. The CDR3 loop is CASSHDRNLNTEAFF. Written as DNA, the CDR3 is TGCGCCAGCAGCCACGACAGGAACCTTAACACTGAAGCTTTCTTT.